Below, 20 T cell receptor beta chains from the same sample are listed, as sequenced in a study of identifying expanded T cells in peripheral blood. TCRdb's copy holds only in-frame clones and misses some; the assay was immunoSEQ multiplex PCR. The table records tens of thousands of clones, around 83% of them present only once. What was sequenced was blood. These receptors all come from a person aged 18-70 years in good health.

This chain connects TRBV9 to TRBJ2-1, with TRBD2 as a possible D gene (5 bases). The germline V gene has CDR1 SGDLS and CDR2 YYNGEE. V dropped 4 bases and J dropped 9 bases, with 14 bases sitting between them. The CDR3 sequence is 13 residues long. CDR3 loop: CASSPRTVGEQFF. The CDR3 bases are TGTGCCAGCAGCCCCCGGACTGTTGGTGAGCAGTTCTTC. The full variable domain, rest sourced from reference TRBV9 and TRBJ2-1, is DSGVTQTPKHLITATGQRVTLRCSPRSGDLSVYWYQQSLDQGLQFLIQYYNGEERAKGNILERFSAQQFPDLHSELNLSSLELGDSALYFCASSPRTVGEQFFGPGTRLTVL.

V is TRBV6-5 and J is TRBJ1-4; D call uncertain. This CDR3 has 14 residues. Looked up from germline, CDR1 is MNHEY and CDR2 is SVGAGI. The V gene lost 6 bases and the J gene lost 4 bases, with 12 bases spanning the gap. CDR3 sequence: CASRKLHGNEKLFF. The DNA for the CDR3 is TGTGCCAGCAGGAAATTACACGGTAATGAAAAACTGTTTTTT.

The V and J genes are TRBV9 and TRBJ1-5, with 7 bases lining up with TRBD1. Germline trimming cut 4 bases from V and 5 bases from J; bases unmatched to any gene: 9. CDR1 SGDLS and CDR2 YYNGEE come from the germline V gene. This CDR3 contains 15 residues. CDR3 residues: CASSRLGTADQPQHF. CDR3 nucleotides: TGTGCCAGCAGCCGCCTTGGGACAGCAGATCAGCCCCAGCATTTT.

This chain connects TRBV6-6 to TRBJ2-1; TRBD2 aligns across 11 bases. The CDR3 covers 15 residues. Germline V lookup: CDR1 MNHNY, CDR2 SVGAGI (reference sequence). The V segment lost 7 bases and the J segment 4 bases; nucleotides outside the gene matches: 6. The CDR3 region is CASMMGTSGYNEQFF. The CDR3 bases are TGTGCCAGCATGATGGGGACTAGCGGATACAATGAGCAGTTCTTC.

The chain employs TRBV19 and TRBJ2-5; TRBD1 is a possible D gene (6 bases). This CDR3 has 15 residues. The V end was cut by 1 base, the J end by 2 bases, with 11 bases between. Germline lookup yields CDR1 LNHDA and CDR2 SQIVND (reference sequence). For the CDR3, the DNA is TGTGCCAGTAGTATAGTGGGGGCTGAACAAGAGACCCAGTACTTC. Translation gives CASSIVGAEQETQYF.

This chain links TRBV25-1 with TRBJ2-3; TRBD2 might be the D (6 bases). The CDR3 is 17 amino acids. Per the germline V gene, CDR1 is MGHDK and CDR2 is SYGVNS. The V end was cut by 1 base, the J end by 2 bases, with 16 bases between. The CDR3 region is CASSESYRGGATDTQYF. CDR3 bases: TGTGCCAGCAGTGAATCCTACCGGGGCGGGGCCACAGATACGCAGTATTTT.

The chain recombines TRBV21-1 with TRBJ2-1; the DNA was not compared with TRBD2, the D call given in the table. TRBV21-1 is a documented pseudogene. The CDR3 extends over 14 amino acids. DNA of the CDR3: TGTGCCAGCAGCAAAGAGACTGGAAACAATGAGCAGTTCTTC. Its translation is CASSKETGNNEQFF.

The V gene is TRBV7-2, the J gene TRBJ2-2, with 9 bases that match TRBD2. CDR1 and CDR2 (germline): SGHTA, FQGNSA. This CDR3 region has 15 residues. V gave up 3 bases and J gave up 4 bases; unmatched junction bases: 3. The CDR3 DNA reads TGTGCCAGCAGCTTTATACTAGCGGGCACCGGGGAGCTGTTTTTT. As protein: CASSFILAGTGELFF.

This sequence joins TRBV2 and TRBJ2-3, with TRBD2 identical over 12 bases. The CDR3 contains 16 residues. Germline values: CDR1 SNHLY, CDR2 FYNNEI. V lost 2 bases and J lost 0; bases outside the gene matches: 0. CDR3 sequence: CASSELAGGSTDTQYF. Written as DNA, the CDR3 is TGTGCCAGCAGTGAACTAGCGGGAGGGAGCACAGATACGCAGTATTTT.

The V and J genes are TRBV13 and TRBJ2-7; TRBD2 matches at 9 bases. Germline lookup yields CDR1 PRHDT and CDR2 FYEKMQ (reference sequence). This CDR3 region has 15 residues. V was clipped by 2 bases and J by 3 bases; unmatched bases: 5. The CDR3 spells CASSLSLAGIYEQYF. Here the CDR3 DNA reads TGTGCCAGCAGCTTATCCCTAGCGGGAATCTACGAGCAGTACTTC.

This rearrangement joins TRBV10-3 to TRBJ2-7; D possibly corresponds to TRBD2 (6 bases). Germline-derived CDR1 and CDR2 are ENHRY and SYGVKD. The CDR3 has 17 amino acids. Trimming left V 5 bases short and J 0 bases short, with 20 bases between. The CDR3 region has the DNA TGTGCCATCAGTCCCGGGGTCGAGGGAGGAATCTCCTACGAGCAGTACTTC. Amino acids: CAISPGVEGGISYEQYF.

CDR3 residues: CASSTGLAGVDTQYF. In DNA form, the CDR3 reads TGTGCCAGCTCAACGGGACTAGCGGGAGTAGATACGCAGTATTTT. This chain links TRBV18 with TRBJ2-3, with 14 bases matching TRBD2. Germline V lookup: CDR1 KGHSH, CDR2 LQKENI. The CDR3 runs to 15 residues. Trimming took 5 bases from V and 5 from J; bases not matched to a gene: 3.

The genes are TRBV15 and TRBJ1-1; weak D call: TRBD1 (6 bases). The CDR3 totals 18 residues. CDR1 and CDR2 from the germline V gene are LNHNV and YYDKDF (reference sequence). V shed 6 bases and J shed 2 bases, with 25 bases lying between them. The DNA for the CDR3 is TGTGCCACCAGGAGGGGAGGACAGCAACCGAATCAAAACACTGAAGCTTTCTTT. The encoded protein is CATRRGGQQPNQNTEAFF.

The chain links TRBV27 to TRBJ2-7; D possibly corresponds to TRBD2 (6 bases). V was pared by 5 bases and J by 5 bases, with 22 bases between. CDR3 length: 16 residues. Per germline, CDR1 MNHEY and CDR2 SMNVEV (reference sequence). DNA for the CDR3: TGTGCCAGCAGTGCCGCCTACGGGAGTTCACCCGACGAGCAGTACTTC. It translates to CASSAAYGSSPDEQYF.

The chain recombines TRBV19 with TRBJ1-1, with 8 bases lining up with TRBD1. The ends lost 1 base at V and 5 bases at J; junction bases unmatched: 9. CDR1 LNHDA and CDR2 SQIVND come from the germline V gene (reference sequence). The CDR3 extends over 16 amino acids. CDR3 sequence (DNA): TGTGCCAGTAGTATAGGGAATGGACAGGGCGGGACTGAAGCTTTCTTT. It codes for CASSIGNGQGGTEAFF.

The rearrangement links TRBV7-9 to TRBJ1-5; 8 bases agree with TRBD1. The CDR3 spans 16 residues. Per germline, CDR1 SEHNR and CDR2 FQNEAQ (reference sequence). V shed 4 bases, J shed 2 bases, and the junction held 7 bases outside the gene matches. Here the CDR3 reads CASSSAGGPGNQPQHF. CDR3 nucleotide sequence: TGTGCCAGCAGCTCCGCAGGGGGCCCTGGCAATCAGCCCCAGCATTTT.

The CDR3 DNA reads as TGTGCCAGCAGTCCCCGGGGGGAAGGGTACAATGAGCAGTTCTTC. This gives the protein CASSPRGEGYNEQFF. The rearrangement links TRBV6-5 to TRBJ2-1; TRBD2 aligns across 7 bases. The CDR3 extends over 15 amino acids. The V segment lost 5 bases and the J segment 4 bases; nucleotides outside the gene matches: 8. Germline loops: CDR1 MNHEY, CDR2 SVGAGI.

The chain recombines TRBV7-2 with TRBJ1-4; D is perhaps TRBD1 (6 bases). Looked up from germline, CDR1 is SGHTA and CDR2 is FQGNSA. This CDR3 contains 16 residues. Between the trimmed V and J ends, which lost 4 bases and 0 bases, there was a span of 12 bases. CDR3 sequence reads: CASSWITGTTNEKLFF. The CDR3 DNA is TGTGCCAGCAGCTGGATAACAGGGACAACTAATGAAAAACTGTTTTTT.

The V and J genes are TRBV28 and TRBJ2-1, with 10 positions matching TRBD2. This CDR3 has 16 amino acids. The ends lost 6 bases at V and 2 bases at J; junction bases unmatched: 7. From germline, CDR1 is MDHEN and CDR2 SYDVKM. CDR3 sequence reads: CASRTIAGGTYNEQFF. Here the CDR3 DNA reads TGTGCCAGCAGAACCATAGCGGGAGGTACCTACAATGAGCAGTTCTTC.

V is TRBV11-2 and J is TRBJ2-1; D call uncertain. The germline V and J ends were trimmed by 3 bases and 5 bases, with 14 bases remaining between them. The CDR3 is 15 residues long. The germline V gene encodes CDR1 SGHAT and CDR2 FQNNGV. The CDR3 loop is CASSLHRGADNEQFF. The CDR3 DNA follows: TGTGCCAGCAGCTTGCATCGAGGAGCCGACAATGAGCAGTTCTTC.